Each of the 4 T cell receptor beta chains below was sequenced from the same sample in a study of OX40 agonist ivuxolimab in advanced cancers. TCRdb's table, derived via immunoSEQ multiplex PCR, lists solely in-frame clones and lacks some. This sample has tens of thousands of clones, with about 85% found just once. Specimen: CD4+ or CD8+ T cells sorted from blood, collected in a trial of the OX40 agonist ivuxolimab. These receptors all stem from an adult with an advanced solid tumor such as melanoma, head and neck, liver or kidney cancer.

The V call is TRBV7-2, the J call TRBJ1-1; no clear D gene. The CDR3 is 14 residues long. V was cut by 3 bases and J by 5 bases, with 13 bases left in between. CDR1 and CDR2 from the germline V gene are SGHTA and FQGNSA. The CDR3 DNA is TGTGCCAGCAGCTTCAGTAGCGGAAAGACTGAAGCTTTCTTT. Amino acids: CASSFSSGKTEAFF.

V gene TRBV18 combines with J gene TRBJ1-1; 9 bases agree with TRBD1. With 6 bases clipped from V and 1 base from J, the junction kept 9 bases outside the gene matches. The CDR3 sequence is 16 residues long. Germline V gene lookup returns CDR1 KGHSH and CDR2 LQKENI. The CDR3 loop reads CASSFTGGAGNTEAFF. In DNA, the CDR3 is TGTGCCAGCTCGTTTACAGGGGGCGCCGGGAACACTGAAGCTTTCTTT.

The chain is built from TRBV6-1 and TRBJ2-7, with 7 bases fitting TRBD2. This CDR3 has 15 residues. The germline CDR1 and CDR2 sequences are MNHNS and SASEGT. The V segment lost 4 bases and the J segment 1 base; nucleotides outside the gene matches: 7. CDR3 loop: CASSALADTSYEQYF. CDR3 nucleotide sequence: TGTGCCAGCAGTGCTCTAGCGGATACTTCCTACGAGCAGTACTTC.

This chain uses TRBV2 with TRBJ1-1; D not resolved. Trimming stripped 8 bases from V and 1 base from J, with 5 bases between. Germline loops: CDR1 SNHLY, CDR2 FYNNEI. The CDR3 runs 11 residues. CDR3 sequence (DNA): TGTGCCAGCCGGGAGAACACTGAAGCTTTCTTT. This codes for CASRENTEAFF.